The 21 T cell receptor beta chains reported below all come from one sample, sequenced in a study of cytomegalovirus exposure and HLA in healthy donors. Repertoires were generated with immunoSEQ multiplex PCR, while TCRdb's copy carries only in-frame clones and drops some. This table has hundreds of thousands of clones, about nine tenths appearing once. Input material: PBMCs. These receptors originate from a woman aged 25 to 39 in good health and CMV-seronegative.

Worth noting for this clone: Other DNA sequences within the sample encode an identical CDR3. The chain has TRBV5-1 and TRBJ2-3; no firm D call. The V and J ends lost 0 bases and 0 bases respectively, with 8 bases between them. The length of the CDR3 is 15 residues. Germline CDR1 is SGHRS and CDR2 is YFSETQ. This chain's CDR3 is CASSLDGTSTDTQYF. In DNA, the CDR3 is TGCGCCAGCAGCTTGGACGGAACTAGCACAGATACGCAGTATTTT.

V and J are TRBV9 and TRBJ2-7, with D tentatively TRBD2 (5 bases). The CDR3 contains 13 residues. The germline CDR1 and CDR2 sequences are SGDLS and YYNGEE. V lost 1 base and J lost 5, with 10 bases in between. The CDR3 here is CASSVSGYDEQYF. The CDR3 DNA reads as TGTGCCAGCAGCGTATCGGGGTACGACGAGCAGTACTTC.

V and J are TRBV12-2 and TRBJ2-1; TRBD2, the table's D call, lacks a check against the DNA. TRBV12-2 is a recognized pseudogene. The CDR3 covers 18 residues. CDR3 coding DNA: TGTGCAAGTCGCTTAGGGAGGGGGTTTAGCGGGACAGACAATGAGCAGTTCTTC. This gives the protein CASRLGRGFSGTDNEQFF.

This chain uses TRBV6-5 with TRBJ2-7; D is undetermined. V was shortened by 4 bases and J by 0 bases, with 7 bases between the two germline ends. The CDR3 covers 13 residues. Per germline, CDR1 MNHEY and CDR2 SVGAGI. The chain's CDR3 is CASSFAASYEQYF. The CDR3, as DNA: TGTGCCAGCAGTTTTGCAGCCTCCTACGAGCAGTACTTC.

This chain links TRBV21-1 with TRBJ1-5; TRBD1 is the table's D call and was not checked against the DNA. TRBV21-1 is given as a pseudogene. The CDR3 loop spans 14 amino acids. In DNA, the CDR3 is TGTGCCAGCAGAACAGACAGGGCCAATCAGCCCCAGCATTTT. This encodes CASRTDRANQPQHF.

The rearrangement uses TRBV29-1 and TRBJ2-1; 10 bases align to TRBD1. Germline V CDR1 and CDR2: SQVTM, ANQGSEA. The junction had 7 bases not matched to a gene; V was cut back by 5 bases and J by 9 bases. The CDR3 is 13 amino acids. CDR3 protein: CSVQRTGGGEQFF. The CDR3, as DNA: TGCAGCGTTCAAAGGACAGGGGGTGGTGAGCAGTTCTTC.

The chain couples TRBV27 to TRBJ2-7; the match to TRBD1 covers 7 bases. This CDR3 region has 14 residues. V was pared by 6 bases and J by 6 bases, with 11 bases of the junction left unmatched. Looked up from germline, CDR1 is MNHEY and CDR2 is SMNVEV (reference sequence). The CDR3 coding sequence is TGTGCCAGCAGGGAATGGGACAGCTATAGCGAGCAGTACTTC. It specifies CASREWDSYSEQYF.

In its sample, this clone was seen a few times. The chain links TRBV25-1 to TRBJ2-7; 7 bases line up with TRBD1. The CDR3 extends over 13 amino acids. The V gene's germline CDR1 is MGHDK and CDR2 SYGVNS. V was pared by 8 bases and J by 5 bases, with 9 bases of the junction left unmatched. CDR3 DNA: TGTGCCAGCGGAAAGACAGGGATGGACGAGCAGTACTTC. As protein: CASGKTGMDEQYF.

V is TRBV18 and J is TRBJ1-2; TRBD1 might be the D (6 bases). Trimming cost V 6 bases and J 0 bases, with 17 bases left between them. This CDR3 has 16 amino acids. Germline V lookup: CDR1 KGHSH, CDR2 LQKENI. CDR3 in amino acids: CASSFRLQGANYGYTF. The CDR3 nucleotides are TGTGCCAGCTCCTTTCGCCTACAGGGCGCTAACTATGGCTACACCTTC.

The chain's CDR3 is CASSYSEGKNIQYF. In DNA form, the CDR3 reads TGTGCCAGCAGTTACTCGGAGGGAAAAAACATTCAGTACTTC. The chain employs TRBV6-5 and TRBJ2-4; maybe TRBD2 (6 bases). The V and J ends lost 0 bases and 4 bases respectively, with 7 bases between them. The CDR3 is made up of 14 amino acids. Per germline, CDR1 MNHEY and CDR2 SVGAGI.

This rearrangement joins TRBV28 to TRBJ2-2; a weak D match, TRBD2 (7 bases). The V end was cut by 1 base, the J end by 3 bases, with 36 bases between. The CDR3 has 24 residues. Germline lookup yields CDR1 MDHEN and CDR2 SYDVKM. The CDR3 is CASSLFMGRGLESRLAGYTGELFF. DNA for the CDR3: TGTGCCAGCAGTTTATTCATGGGCAGGGGATTGGAATCGAGACTAGCTGGTTACACCGGGGAGCTGTTTTTT.

The CDR3 loop is CASSYEQYF. In nucleotides, the CDR3 is TGTGCCAGCTCCTACGAGCAGTACTTC. This chain joins TRBV6-6 and TRBJ2-7; D unclear. The germline V gene has CDR1 MNHNY and CDR2 SVGAGI (reference sequence). Between the trimmed V and J ends, which lost 8 bases and 1 base, there was a span of 0 bases. This CDR3 spans 9 amino acids.

This clone has a single count. The chain couples TRBV28 to TRBJ2-7; no reliable D call. Germline values: CDR1 MDHEN, CDR2 SYDVKM. The V gene lost 8 bases and the J gene lost 2 bases, with 10 bases spanning the gap. This CDR3 is 12 amino acids long. In DNA form, the CDR3 reads TGTGCCAGCGCCCAGTACCCCTACGAGCAGTACTTC. Translated, it gives CASAQYPYEQYF.

J is TRBJ2-1 and V is TRBV7-3; 15 bases map to TRBD2. The CDR3 loop spans 20 amino acids. Trimming removed 5 bases from V and 2 bases from J; junction bases left unmatched: 13. Germline CDR1 reads SGHTA; CDR2 reads FQGTGA. The CDR3 nucleotides read TGTGCCAGCAGCCCCCGCCCGGGACTAGCGGGAGGACCTGCCTACAATGAGCAGTTCTTC. This gives the protein CASSPRPGLAGGPAYNEQFF.

Here the CDR3 DNA reads TGTGCCAGTAGTCCAACAGGGTTATCCGAGCAGTACTTC. Its protein is CASSPTGLSEQYF. This chain links TRBV19 with TRBJ2-7; the D gene is possibly TRBD1 (6 bases). CDR1 is LNHDA, CDR2 SQIVND, per germline (reference sequence). The V end was cut by 5 bases, the J end by 6 bases, with 14 bases between. CDR3 length equals 13 residues.

V usage is TRBV2 and J usage is TRBJ1-1; the D is unclear. Trimming pared 4 bases from V and 1 base from J, leaving 10 bases between. Germline V CDR1 and CDR2: SNHLY, FYNNEI. The length of the CDR3 is 14 residues. The CDR3 nucleotides read TGTGCCAGCAGTGTGCTGGGTACGAACACTGAAGCTTTCTTT. Amino acids: CASSVLGTNTEAFF.

This chain joins TRBV5-5 and TRBJ1-1; D might be TRBD1 (6 bases). The germline V gene has CDR1 SGHKS and CDR2 YYEKEE (reference sequence). There are 13 residues in the CDR3. V lost 1 base, J lost 7 bases, and 11 bases lay in between. The CDR3 DNA is TGTGCCAGCAGCTTGCCCTTGGACAGTGAAGCTTTCTTT. Amino acids: CASSLPLDSEAFF.

The rearrangement links TRBV28 to TRBJ2-3; D possibly corresponds to TRBD2 (6 bases). Trimming shortened V by 2 bases and J by 4 bases, and 13 bases separated the two germline ends. The CDR3 consists of 15 residues. Germline CDR1 MDHEN, CDR2 SYDVKM. CDR3 nucleotides: TGTGCCAGCAGTTTAACCTCCTCGGGGGCAGATACGCAGTATTTT. Its protein product is CASSLTSSGADTQYF.

The chain combines TRBV6-6 with TRBJ2-5; 9 bases align to TRBD2. The CDR3 sequence is 13 residues long. Per the germline V gene, CDR1 is MNHNY and CDR2 is SVGAGI (reference sequence). V was clipped by 2 bases and J by 5 bases; unmatched bases: 0. CDR3 sequence: CASSYAGGETQYF. DNA of the CDR3: TGTGCCAGCAGTTACGCGGGGGGGGAGACCCAGTACTTC.

This clone was detected a few times. The gene calls are TRBV6-1 and TRBJ2-1; TRBD2 matches 7 bases. The CDR3 length is 15 residues. The V gene end was trimmed by 3 bases and the J gene end by 1 base; junction bases not matched to a gene: 3. Looked up from germline, CDR1 is MNHNS and CDR2 is SASEGT. The CDR3 here is CASSEGAGSYNEQFF. CDR3 DNA sequence: TGTGCCAGCAGTGAGGGAGCGGGATCCTACAATGAGCAGTTCTTC.

V and J are TRBV27 and TRBJ1-1; 8 bases are a match to TRBD1. CDR3 size: 16 residues. Germline V gene sequence: CDR1 MNHEY, CDR2 SMNVEV (reference sequence). The V gene end was trimmed by 5 bases and the J gene end by 4 bases; junction bases not matched to a gene: 12. The CDR3 DNA is TGTGCCAGCAGTCCCCTCGCCAGGGGGCGTGTCACTGAAGCTTTCTTT. As protein: CASSPLARGRVTEAFF.